Presented here are 12 T cell receptor beta chains from one specimen sequenced in a study of T-cell reconstitution after alpha-beta-depleted transplantation in children. Unique molecular identifiers were built into the TCRbeta library. TCRdb fed the PCR reads into MiXCR, producing one record per CDR3 protein. The table lists about 200,000 distinct CDR3 sequences, about 14% of them singletons. The sequencing here drew on PBMCs from the stem cell graft donor, taken from the stem cell graft. The source is a human donor who donated a stem cell graft to a child with acute lymphoblastic leukemia.

This clonotype was detected only a few times. The V gene is TRBV19, the J gene TRBJ1-1, with D possibly TRBD1 on 6 matching bases. V lost 6 bases, J lost 1 base, and 15 bases lay in between. The CDR3 length is 15 residues. The germline V gene encodes CDR1 LNHDA and CDR2 SQIVND (reference sequence). CDR3 DNA: TGTGCCAGTAGATCCTGGACAGTCAAGAACACTGAAGCTTTCTTT. It specifies CASRSWTVKNTEAFF. The whole variable domain, remainder taken from reference TRBV19 and TRBJ1-1, is DGGITQSPKYLFRKEGQNVTLSCEQNLNHDAMYWYRQDPGQGLRLIYYSQIVNDFQKGDIAEGYSVSREKKESFPLTVTSAQKNPTAFYLCASRSWTVKNTEAFFGQGTRLTVV.

The J gene is TRBJ2-7, the V gene TRBV20-1; the match to TRBD2 covers 7 bases. The CDR3 contains 16 residues. Germline V gene data show CDR1 as DFQATT and CDR2 as SNEGSKA (reference sequence). Unmatched junction bases numbered 15, after V lost 0 bases and J lost 7 bases. The CDR3 DNA follows: TGCAGTGCTAGAGATCGGGGGGAGGGCCCCCAATTGGAGCAGTACTTC. It codes for CSARDRGEGPQLEQYF.

V is TRBV20-1 and J is TRBJ2-1; 7 positions match TRBD2. This CDR3 region has 14 residues. Trimming cost V 6 bases and J 4 bases; bases outside gene matches: 9. CDR1 and CDR2 from the germline V gene are DFQATT and SNEGSKA (reference sequence). CDR3 protein: CSALTSRQYNEQFF. The CDR3 region has the DNA TGCAGTGCCCTGACTAGCAGACAGTACAATGAGCAGTTCTTC.

The chain carries TRBV20-1 and TRBJ2-5; no clear D gene. Germline lookup yields CDR1 DFQATT and CDR2 SNEGSKA (reference sequence). There are 12 residues in the CDR3. V was trimmed by 6 bases and J by 4 bases, leaving 12 bases between them. The chain's CDR3 is CSANVRVETQYF. CDR3 sequence (DNA): TGCAGTGCCAACGTCCGGGTAGAGACCCAGTACTTC.

The chain combines TRBV30 with TRBJ2-2; possibly TRBD2 for D (5 bases). CDR3 size: 13 residues. Germline values: CDR1 GTSNPN, CDR2 SVGIG (reference sequence). The V end lost 2 bases, the J end lost 8 bases, and 12 bases lay between the germline ends. CDR3 nucleotides: TGTGCCTGGAGTCCCTCTAGCTGGGGGGAGCTGTTTTTT. It is translated as CAWSPSSWGELFF.

Details on this clonotype: A much more abundant neighbour one base away suggests this may be a read error. This sequence joins TRBV12-3 or TRBV12-4 and TRBJ2-7; maybe TRBD1 (7 bases). The CDR3 has 14 amino acids. V was pared by 5 bases and J by 3 bases, with 14 bases between. The CDR3 region is CASSRHRGGYEQYF. The CDR3 DNA follows: TGTGCCAGCAGTCGTCACAGGGGAGGCTACGAGCAGTACTTC.

Many counts were recorded for this clonotype. CDR3 loop: CASSWDSGGTEAFF. CDR3 coding DNA: TGCGCCAGCAGCTGGGACAGCGGTGGAACTGAAGCTTTCTTT. The V gene is TRBV5-1, the J gene TRBJ1-1; 7 bases fit TRBD1. Germline CDR1 reads SGHRS; CDR2 reads YFSETQ. The V and J ends lost 3 bases and 5 bases, in that order; junction bases with no gene match: 7. This CDR3 is 14 amino acids long.

This clonotype has a count of ten or more. The chain combines TRBV12-3 or TRBV12-4 with TRBJ2-1, with D perhaps matching TRBD2 (6 bases). Deletions cut 6 bases from V and 7 bases from J, with 16 bases between. CDR3 size: 14 residues. The CDR3 spells CASRPTEGRNEQFF. The CDR3 DNA reads TGTGCCAGCAGGCCGACGGAGGGAAGGAATGAGCAGTTCTTC.

This clonotype has a count of ten or more. The chain has TRBV28 and TRBJ2-3; TRBD2 matches 11 bases. Germline trimming cut 5 bases from V and 0 bases from J; bases unmatched to any gene: 4. The CDR3 contains 16 residues. The germline CDR1 and CDR2 sequences are MDHEN and SYDVKM. CDR3 bases: TGTGCCAGCAGTGCCTGGACTAGCGGGAGCACAGATACGCAGTATTTT. It is translated as CASSAWTSGSTDTQYF.

This clonotype was counted many times. The chain recombines TRBV5-5 with TRBJ2-7; TRBD1 matches 7 bases. This CDR3 comprises 15 residues. Germline-derived CDR1 and CDR2 are SGHKS and YYEKEE (reference sequence). V lost 1 base to trimming and J lost 3 bases; unmatched junction nucleotides: 7. CDR3 in amino acids: CASSLFEGQIYEQYF. The CDR3 coding sequence is TGTGCCAGCAGCTTGTTCGAGGGACAGATCTACGAGCAGTACTTC.

This clonotype was recorded at least ten times. CDR3 sequence: CASSLAGGFEAFF. The CDR3 bases are TGTGCCAGCAGCTTGGCGGGCGGCTTTGAAGCTTTCTTT. The chain couples TRBV11-2 to TRBJ1-1; D gene uncertain. Trimming took 3 bases from V and 7 from J, leaving 12 bases between them. The CDR3 runs to 13 residues. In germline, CDR1 is SGHAT, CDR2 FQNNGV.

This clonotype was counted ten times or more. The DNA for the CDR3 is TGTGCCAGCAGCCAAGAGCGGCAGGCGGTGGAGCAGTACTTC. Encoded protein: CASSQERQAVEQYF. V is TRBV4-2 and J is TRBJ2-7; D is unclear. The CDR3 is made up of 14 amino acids. Deletions cut 0 bases from V and 7 bases from J, with 13 bases between. The V gene's germline CDR1 is LGHNA and CDR2 YNFKEQ.